These 13 T cell receptor beta chains originate from one sample sequenced in a study of control samples from healthy donors and cancer patients. Assay: immunoSEQ multiplex PCR; the TCRdb copy retains only in-frame clones and omits some. In the table there are about 12,000 clones, approximately 93% of which are singletons. Sequenced input: PBMCs. Source of these receptors: a man older than 75 with lung cancer.

V gene TRBV7-2 combines with J gene TRBJ2-7; 7 bases are a match to TRBD1. CDR1 SGHTA and CDR2 FQGNSA come from the germline V gene. V trimming: 0 bases; J trimming: 5 bases; junction bases outside the gene matches: 1. The CDR3 length is 13 residues. CDR3 sequence reads: CASSLAGQDEQYF. CDR3 coding DNA: TGTGCCAGCAGCTTAGCCGGACAGGACGAGCAGTACTTC.

V gene TRBV5-1 combines with J gene TRBJ2-1, with TRBD1 matching over 9 bases. The V segment lost 4 bases and the J segment 5 bases; nucleotides outside the gene matches: 7. This CDR3 has 15 residues. The germline V gene has CDR1 SGHRS and CDR2 YFSETQ. CDR3 nucleotides: TGCGCCAGCAGCAACCGGGACAGGGTACACAATGAGCAGTTCTTC. This sequence encodes CASSNRDRVHNEQFF.

The sample holds one count of this clone. The chain is built from TRBV11-3 and TRBJ2-1, with D hard to call. CDR1 and CDR2 from the germline V gene are SGHNT and YENEEA. Trimming removed 5 bases from V and 6 bases from J, with 8 bases in between. There are 12 residues in the CDR3. The DNA of the CDR3 is TGTGCCAGCAGCCGAGGACCCAATGAGCAGTTCTTC. This codes for CASSRGPNEQFF.

This clone appeared once. This chain joins TRBV19 and TRBJ2-1; D is perhaps TRBD2 (5 bases). CDR1 and CDR2 (germline): LNHDA, SQIVND (reference sequence). There are 12 residues in the CDR3. CDR3 sequence reads: CPSETSGGEQFF. As DNA, the CDR3 is TGTCCCTCGGAGACAAGCGGCGGAGAGCAGTTCTTC.

The J gene is TRBJ1-2, the V gene TRBV7-9; a weak D match, TRBD1 (5 bases). Germline V gives CDR1 SEHNR, CDR2 FQNEAQ (reference sequence). The CDR3 has 15 residues. V lost 5 bases, J lost 8 bases, and 21 bases lay in between. The CDR3 DNA follows: TGTGCCAGCAGCCAAGGGGCCGAAAACGCGAGGGGCTACACCTTC. This gives the protein CASSQGAENARGYTF. Looking up the rest from reference TRBV7-9 and TRBJ1-2 gives the full variable domain: DTGVSQNPRHKITKRGQNVTFRCDPISEHNRLYWYRQTLGQGPEFLTYFQNEAQLEKSRLLSDRFSAERPKGSFSTLEIQRTEQGDSAMYLCASSQGAENARGYTFGSGTRLTVV.

This chain connects TRBV13 to TRBJ2-7, with D tentatively TRBD1 or TRBD2 (5 bases each). Germline CDR1 and CDR2: PRHDT and FYEKMQ (reference sequence). The CDR3 spans 16 residues. Trimming stripped 5 bases from V and 4 bases from J, with 21 bases between. The CDR3 DNA reads TGTGCCAGCAGCCCCCAGGGAGAGCCACGGGTATACGAGCAGTACTTC. The encoded protein is CASSPQGEPRVYEQYF.

This clone occurred a few times. The chain couples TRBV28 to TRBJ1-1, with D uncertain. CDR3 length equals 13 residues. CDR1 MDHEN and CDR2 SYDVKM come from the germline V gene. With 2 bases removed from V and 1 base from J, the gap between germline ends came to 5 bases. DNA for the CDR3: TGTGCCAGCAGTTTACAGCAGAACACTGAAGCTTTCTTT. It codes for CASSLQQNTEAFF.

The chain links TRBV27 to TRBJ1-1; D gene uncertain. The germline gives CDR1 MNHEY, CDR2 SMNVEV (reference sequence). Trimming left V 2 bases short and J 6 bases short, with 13 bases between. The CDR3 has 14 residues. The CDR3, as DNA: TGTGCCAGCAGTTTAACGTGGGCCGAGGCTGAAGCTTTCTTT. Translation: CASSLTWAEAEAFF.

The genes are TRBV7-2 and TRBJ1-1, with D uncertain. Germline lookup yields CDR1 SGHTA and CDR2 FQGNSA. V lost 4 bases and J lost 3, with 12 bases in between. The CDR3 runs to 14 residues. The CDR3 DNA is TGTGCCAGCAGCTCGGAACTCTGGGACACTGAAGCTTTCTTT. Amino acids: CASSSELWDTEAFF. The full variable domain, rest sourced from reference TRBV7-2 and TRBJ1-1, is GAGVSQSPSNKVTEKGKDVELRCDPISGHTALYWYRQSLGQGLEFLIYFQGNSAPDKSGLPSDRFSAERTGGSVSTLTIQRTQQEDSAVYLCASSSELWDTEAFFGQGTRLTVV.

This chain uses TRBV4-2 with TRBJ2-1; the match to TRBD2 covers 12 bases. Germline trimming cut 4 bases from V and 8 bases from J; bases unmatched to any gene: 3. Germline CDR1 reads LGHNA; CDR2 reads YNFKEQ. CDR3 length equals 14 residues. CDR3 in DNA: TGTGCCAGCAGCCCTAGCGGGGGGGCATATGAGCAGTTCTTC. It is translated as CASSPSGGAYEQFF.

This rearrangement joins TRBV3-1 (or the pseudogene TRBV3-2) to TRBJ1-1, with 8 nucleotides matching TRBD1. This CDR3 contains 15 residues. CDR1 and CDR2 from the germline V gene are LGHDT and YNNKEL (reference sequence). Trimming cost V 2 bases and J 2 bases; bases outside gene matches: 4. The CDR3 DNA reads as TGTGCCAGCAGCCAACAGACAGGGGTAAACACTGAAGCTTTCTTT. Translating it yields CASSQQTGVNTEAFF.

This chain joins TRBV18 and TRBJ2-5; TRBD1 agrees at 7 bases. Germline trimming cut 8 bases from V and 3 bases from J; bases unmatched to any gene: 6. Per the germline V gene, CDR1 is KGHSH and CDR2 is LQKENI. This CDR3 region has 13 residues. The CDR3 DNA sequence: TGTGCCAGCATTGACAGGGTGGAAGAGACCCAGTACTTC. This gives the protein CASIDRVEETQYF. The whole variable domain, remainder taken from reference TRBV18 and TRBJ2-5, is NAGVMQNPRHLVRRRGQEARLRCSPMKGHSHVYWYRQLPEEGLKFMVYLQKENIIDESGMPKERFSAEFPKEGPSILRIQQVVRGDSAAYFCASIDRVEETQYFGPGTRLLVL.

The chain links TRBV6-5 to TRBJ2-3; unclear D gene. This CDR3 is built from 14 residues. Germline-derived CDR1 and CDR2 are MNHEY and SVGAGI. V was trimmed by 7 bases and J by 2 bases, leaving 13 bases between them. CDR3 coding DNA: TGTGCCAGCACTGTGGGCCTTTACACAGATACGCAGTATTTT. This encodes CASTVGLYTDTQYF.